The 20 T cell receptor beta chains listed next were all sequenced from one sample in a study of blood T cells in healthy people across ages. For the second PCR, which ran for roughly 6 to 12 cycles, a sample-barcoded 5' primer and a J-beta primer mix were used. TCRdb re-analysed the 5' RACE reads in MiXCR, keeping a single row per CDR3 protein. The data contain approximately 1,000,000 distinct CDR3 sequences, under 40% of them singletons. The sample comprised blood. The origin of the receptors is a man in his late teens or twenties in good health.

This clonotype was detected a few times. The J gene is TRBJ2-1, the V gene TRBV9; 8 bases align to TRBD2. CDR1 and CDR2 (germline): SGDLS, YYNGEE. The CDR3 has 17 amino acids. Germline trimming cut 0 bases from V and 6 bases from J; bases unmatched to any gene: 11. CDR3: CASSVADTAGELNEQFF. The CDR3 DNA reads as TGTGCCAGCAGCGTAGCTGATACAGCGGGGGAACTCAATGAGCAGTTCTTC.

The gene calls are TRBV24-1 and TRBJ1-1; D is perhaps TRBD1 (5 bases). Trimming pared 7 bases from V and 0 bases from J, leaving 8 bases between. The germline CDR1 and CDR2 sequences are KGHDR and SFDVKD. This CDR3 spans 13 amino acids. CDR3 loop: CATRAGMNTEAFF. The DNA of the CDR3 is TGTGCCACCAGAGCAGGGATGAACACTGAAGCTTTCTTT.

The chain couples TRBV10-2 to TRBJ2-7, with 8 bases that match TRBD2. Germline assignment: CDR1 WSHSY and CDR2 SAAADI. The length of the CDR3 is 15 residues. V lost 5 bases and J lost 7; bases outside the gene matches: 13. CDR3 in amino acids: CASSSSERGYNEQYF. CDR3 in DNA: TGCGCCAGCAGTTCATCCGAGCGGGGGTACAATGAGCAGTACTTC.

The gene calls are TRBV12-3 or TRBV12-4 and TRBJ2-1, with D tentatively TRBD2 (5 bases). Trimming took off 5 bases at V and 13 bases at J, with 21 bases between the two ends. CDR3 size: 14 residues. The CDR3 loop reads CASSPRDRGEIQFF. In DNA form, the CDR3 reads TGTGCCAGCAGTCCCCGGGATCGGGGAGAGATCCAGTTCTTC.

A few counts support this clonotype. The chain links TRBV10-3 to TRBJ2-3, with unresolved D. This CDR3 has 14 residues. Trimming left V 5 bases short and J 0 bases short, with 9 bases between. Germline assignment: CDR1 ENHRY and CDR2 SYGVKD. The CDR3 region has the DNA TGTGCCATCAGTCCGTCAGTGAGCACAGATACGCAGTATTTT. Protein sequence: CAISPSVSTDTQYF.

This clonotype came up a few times. The CDR3 loop reads CASSREGGWPDTQYF. Here the CDR3 DNA reads TGTGCCAGCAGTCGAGAAGGGGGCTGGCCAGATACGCAGTATTTT. The chain is built from TRBV6-5 and TRBJ2-3; 7 bases fit TRBD1. This CDR3 is 15 amino acids long. V shed 5 bases, J shed 4 bases, and the junction held 9 bases outside the gene matches. Germline CDR1 is MNHEY and CDR2 is SVGAGI.

CDR3 sequence: CASWRFGAGNTEAFF. In nucleotides, the CDR3 is TGTGCCAGCTGGAGATTTGGCGCGGGGAACACTGAAGCTTTCTTT. The gene calls are TRBV12-3 or TRBV12-4 and TRBJ1-1; D unclear. The CDR3 has 15 amino acids. V was pared by 8 bases and J by 1 base, with 17 bases between.

There are a few counts of this clonotype. The chain combines TRBV20-1 with TRBJ2-3; D perhaps matches TRBD2 (7 bases). Trimming took off 8 bases at V and 4 bases at J, with 13 bases between the two ends. The length of the CDR3 is 12 residues. Germline CDR1 DFQATT, CDR2 SNEGSKA (reference sequence). The CDR3 spells CSRGGGADTQYF. CDR3 nucleotides: TGCAGTCGCGGGGGCGGGGCAGATACGCAGTATTTT.

The chain joins TRBV18 to TRBJ2-1, with TRBD1 identical over 7 bases. The last part of the DNA fits TRBJ2-7 better; the J call may be wrong. In germline, CDR1 is KGHSH, CDR2 LQKENI. The CDR3 consists of 15 residues. The chain's CDR3 is CASSQGQDVYNEQYF. DNA for the CDR3: TGTGCCAGCTCACAAGGACAGGACGTCTACAATGAGCAGTACTTC.

This chain joins TRBV14 and TRBJ1-5, with a possible D match to TRBD1 (5 bases). Between the trimmed V and J ends, which lost 2 bases and 10 bases, there was a span of 12 bases. From germline, CDR1 is SGHDN and CDR2 FVKESK. This CDR3 has 13 residues. The CDR3 DNA reads as TGTGCCAGCAGCCAAACAGAAGGGGCCCCCCAGCATTTT. Encoded protein: CASSQTEGAPQHF.

This clonotype was counted at least ten times. The chain is built from TRBV12-3 or TRBV12-4 and TRBJ1-2; possibly TRBD1 for D (6 bases). The CDR3 length is 13 residues. Trimming removed 6 bases from V and 4 bases from J, with 12 bases in between. Here the CDR3 DNA reads TGTGCCAGCAGCCTACAGGGAGCCTATGGCTACACCTTC. Amino acid sequence: CASSLQGAYGYTF.

In this sample, this clonotype turned up once. This chain links TRBV20-1 with TRBJ2-1; D perhaps matches TRBD1 (6 bases). The CDR3 covers 13 residues. Germline loops: CDR1 DFQATT, CDR2 SNEGSKA (reference sequence). V was cut by 0 bases and J by 10 bases, with 13 bases left in between. CDR3 amino acids: CSAREQGYYEQFF. The CDR3 coding sequence is TGCAGTGCTAGAGAGCAGGGGTACTACGAGCAGTTCTTC.

V and J are TRBV10-3 and TRBJ1-2, with TRBD1 as a possible D gene (5 bases). Germline assignment: CDR1 ENHRY and CDR2 SYGVKD. CDR3 size: 19 residues. Trimming shortened V by 3 bases and J by 0 bases, and 23 bases separated the two germline ends. The CDR3 DNA reads as TGTGCCATCAGTGACTGGGTCGGGGGATTGGGAAACTCTAACTATGGCTACACCTTC. Translation: CAISDWVGGLGNSNYGYTF.

The V and J genes are TRBV7-9 and TRBJ2-5; 8 bases line up with TRBD2. Germline-derived CDR1 and CDR2 are SEHNR and FQNEAQ (reference sequence). V was clipped by 1 base and J by 1 base; unmatched bases: 5. The CDR3 is made up of 16 amino acids. As DNA, the CDR3 is TGTGCCAGCAGCTTAGGAATAGCGGGGCCCCAAGAGACCCAGTACTTC. It specifies CASSLGIAGPQETQYF.

V usage is TRBV4-2 and J usage is TRBJ2-5, with a possible D match to TRBD2 (6 bases). CDR1 and CDR2 (germline): LGHNA, YNFKEQ. CDR3 length equals 10 residues. V was cut by 11 bases and J by 5 bases, with 9 bases left in between. This CDR3 reads CAGGAETQYF. CDR3 sequence (DNA): TGTGCCGGAGGGGCGGAGACCCAGTACTTC.

Notes on this clonotype: The junction does not match germline at one end; this may be a read error. This chain links TRBV20-1 with TRBJ1-2; D call uncertain. Per the germline V gene, CDR1 is DFQATT and CDR2 is SNEGSKA (reference sequence). This CDR3 spans 11 amino acids. The CDR3 here is CSGFHLYGHTF. The CDR3 DNA reads TGCAGTGGATTCCATCTCTATGGCCACACCTTC.

V gene TRBV29-1 combines with J gene TRBJ2-1; tentatively, D is TRBD2 (5 bases). The J call may not be correct, given that the DNA end is closer to TRBJ2-7. Germline V gives CDR1 SQVTM, CDR2 ANQGSEA. The CDR3 contains 20 residues. The CDR3 DNA reads TGCAGCGTTGAAGATCGGAGGACCATTAAAGGGAAGAGCTCCTACAATGAGCAGTACTTC. It codes for CSVEDRRTIKGKSSYNEQYF.

Details on this clonotype: This sequence may be a read error, since a much larger clone differs from it by one base. This chain connects TRBV9 to TRBJ2-1; perhaps TRBD2 as D (5 bases). The J call is doubtful: the DNA matches TRBJ2-7 better. Germline CDR1 and CDR2: SGDLS and YYNGEE. The CDR3 has 15 amino acids. CDR3 loop: CASSANPDGGNEQYF. CDR3 sequence (DNA): TGTGCCAGCAGCGCAAACCCAGACGGAGGTAATGAGCAGTACTTC.

This clonotype has a handful of counts. The J gene is TRBJ2-2, the V gene TRBV20-1; TRBD2 agrees at 9 bases. There are 14 residues in the CDR3. Trimming removed 0 bases from V and 8 bases from J; junction bases left unmatched: 4. The germline V gene has CDR1 DFQATT and CDR2 SNEGSKA (reference sequence). The CDR3 coding sequence is TGCAGTGCTAGAGATCTGGCGGGAGGGGGGGAGCTGTTTTTT. It codes for CSARDLAGGGELFF.

This clonotype was counted a few times. V is TRBV7-2 and J is TRBJ1-1, with 10 bases matching TRBD1. The J segment lost 3 bases and the V segment lost 3 bases, leaving 7 bases of the junction unmatched. This CDR3 is 16 amino acids long. The germline V gene encodes CDR1 SGHTA and CDR2 FQGNSA. CDR3 in amino acids: CASSLTGGARYTEAFF. CDR3 in DNA: TGTGCCAGCAGCTTGACAGGGGGCGCAAGATACACTGAAGCTTTCTTT. Filled out from reference TRBV7-2 and TRBJ1-1, the complete variable domain reads GAGVSQSPSNKVTEKGKDVELRCDPISGHTALYWYRQSLGQGLEFLIYFQGNSAPDKSGLPSDRFSAERTGGSVSTLTIQRTQQEDSAVYLCASSLTGGARYTEAFFGQGTRLTVV.